A selection of T cell receptor beta chains follows, all from one sample in a study of blood T cell repertoires in COVID-19. TCRdb's copy holds only in-frame clones and misses some; the assay was immunoSEQ multiplex PCR. The sample consists of 50,000 to 55,000 clones, 82% of them appearing once. Sequencing was carried out using peripheral blood. The receptor set was obtained from an elderly man with COVID-19, enrolled during active disease. CDR3s include the opening cysteine and the closing phenylalanine or tryptophan. Fields, in order: D gene, J gene, V gene, clone size, CDR3 protein, CDR3 DNA. D genes are given only for firm matches. Clone size appears in some rows only: once, few, many, or a class for an expanded clone.

NA TRBJ1-3 TRBV11-3 NA CASSPGTNTDTIYF TGTGCCAGCAGCCCCGGCACCAATACAGACACCATATATTTT
NA TRBJ1-5 TRBV30 few CAWSAGQGIRQPQHF TGTGCCTGGAGTGCAGGACAAGGAATTCGTCAGCCCCAGCATTTT
TRBD1 TRBJ1-5 TRBV28 NA CASRSTGTGNQPQHF TGTGCCAGCAGATCGACAGGGACGGGCAATCAGCCCCAGCATTTT
NA TRBJ2-7 TRBV6-6 few CASSYRQPPEQYF TGTGCCAGCAGTTACCGACAGCCACCCGAGCAGTACTTC
NA TRBJ2-1 TRBV5-1 NA CASSLADGLVNNEQFF TGCGCCAGCAGCTTGGCGGATGGTCTAGTGAACAATGAGCAGTTCTTC
NA TRBJ1-2 TRBV4-2 once CASSQVGTGGNYGYTF TGTGCCAGCAGCCAAGTAGGAACGGGGGGAAACTATGGCTACACCTTC
TRBD1 TRBJ2-2 TRBV5-6 many CASSFGQGGSGELFF TGTGCCAGCAGCTTCGGACAGGGAGGATCCGGGGAGCTGTTTTTT
NA TRBJ2-2 TRBV2 NA CASRVEGNTGELFF TGTGCCAGCCGTGTGGAGGGTAACACCGGGGAGCTGTTTTTT
NA TRBJ2-5 TRBV21-1 NA CAGGGRFQETQYF TGTGCCGGGGGAGGACGGTTCCAAGAGACCCAGTACTTC
NA TRBJ1-1 TRBV25-1 once CASSEGGARGTEAFF TGTGCCAGCAGTGAAGGGGGGGCTAGGGGCACTGAAGCTTTCTTT
NA TRBJ2-5 TRBV27 few CASSFNRARQETQYF TGTGCCAGCAGTTTCAACAGGGCCCGCCAAGAGACCCAGTACTTC
NA TRBJ1-2 TRBV25-1 NA CASSEQRAGNDYGYTF TGTGCCAGCAGTGAACAGCGGGCAGGGAATGACTATGGCTACACCTTC
NA TRBJ2-5 TRBV5-1 once CASSARAGGETQYF TGCGCCAGCAGCGCCCGGGCCGGAGGAGAGACCCAGTACTTC
NA TRBJ2-5 TRBV28 NA CASSLRDNQETQYF TGTGCCAGCAGTTTAAGGGACAACCAAGAGACCCAGTACTTC
NA TRBJ2-2 TRBV7-6 NA CASSPIKGAGELFF TGTGCCAGCAGCCCTATTAAGGGAGCCGGGGAGCTGTTTTTT
TRBD1 TRBJ1-1 TRBV7-3 NA CASSLQGADTEAFF TGTGCCAGCAGCCTACAGGGGGCGGACACTGAAGCTTTCTTT
TRBD2 TRBJ2-3 TRBV27 NA CASSLMASGRTDTQYF TGTGCCAGCAGTTTAATGGCTAGCGGGAGAACAGATACGCAGTATTTT
TRBD1 TRBJ1-6 TRBV5-1 few CASSLEGQGHSPLHF TGCGCCAGCAGCTTGGAAGGACAGGGGCATTCACCCCTCCACTTT
TRBD1 TRBJ1-5 TRBV19 once CASSQGGIHQPQHF TGTGCCAGTAGTCAGGGGGGAATCCATCAGCCCCAGCATTTT
NA TRBJ2-1 TRBV24-1 NA CATNGGLGEQFF TGTGCCACCAACGGGGGATTGGGTGAGCAGTTCTTC
TRBD2 TRBJ2-3 TRBV19 NA CASNKAGGHTDTQYF TGTGCCAGTAATAAGGCGGGGGGGCACACAGATACGCAGTATTTT
TRBD1 TRBJ1-1 TRBV27 NA CASNPQGVWNTEAFF TGTGCCAGCAACCCACAGGGGGTCTGGAACACTGAAGCTTTCTTT
NA TRBJ2-2 TRBV21-1 NA CASSGTGRTSGINTGELFF TGTGCCAGCAGCGGAACAGGGAGGACTAGCGGGATAAACACCGGGGAGCTGTTTTTT
NA TRBJ1-3 TRBV10-1 NA CASSESSGGNTIYF TGCGCCAGCAGTGAGTCGTCAGGGGGAAACACCATATATTTT
NA TRBJ1-1 TRBV5-6 NA CASSLDMGPTEAFF TGTGCCAGCAGCTTGGACATGGGGCCCACTGAAGCTTTCTTT
NA TRBJ1-1 TRBV4-3 NA CASSQDRGLQETEAFF TGCGCCAGCAGCCAAGATAGAGGGCTTCAGGAGACTGAAGCTTTCTTT
TRBD1 TRBJ1-6 TRBV25-1 NA CASSQGADDSPLHF TGTGCCAGCAGTCAGGGGGCGGATGATTCACCCCTCCACTTT
TRBD1 TRBJ2-3 TRBV11-2 NA CASSLESGGDTQYF TGTGCCAGCAGCTTAGAATCAGGGGGAGATACGCAGTATTTT
TRBD1 TRBJ1-5 TRBV28 NA CASSSTGGAGQPQHF TGTGCCAGCAGTTCGACAGGGGGCGCCGGTCAGCCCCAGCATTTT
NA TRBJ1-6 TRBV4-1 NA CASSQGAGESYNSPLHF TGCGCCAGCAGCCAAGGGGCAGGGGAATCCTATAATTCACCCCTCCACTTT
NA TRBJ2-1 TRBV28 few CASSTPRLESYNEQFF TGTGCCAGCAGTACCCCCCGACTAGAATCCTACAATGAGCAGTTCTTC
NA TRBJ2-7 TRBV24-1 few CATSDSRQLNYEQYF TGTGCCACCAGTGATTCCCGACAGCTGAACTACGAGCAGTACTTC
NA TRBJ1-6 TRBV6-2/TRBV6-3 NA CASSQARQDLNSPLHF TGTGCCAGCAGTCAAGCCCGACAGGACTTAAATTCACCCCTCCACTTT
NA TRBJ1-6 TRBV6-6 NA CATTVWANNSPLHF TGTGCTACAACCGTTTGGGCCAATAATTCACCCCTCCACTTT
NA TRBJ1-1 TRBV7-3 NA CASSITENTEAFF TGTGCCAGCAGCATCACAGAGAACACTGAAGCTTTCTTT
NA TRBJ2-5 TRBV19 NA CASTNRETQYF TGTGCCAGTACTAATCGGGAGACCCAGTACTTC
NA TRBJ1-1 TRBV4-2 NA CASSQESRLNTEAFF TGTGCCAGCAGCCAAGAGTCCAGACTCAACACTGAAGCTTTCTTT
NA TRBJ2-3 TRBV11-2 NA CASSRRGTEDTDTQYF TGTGCCAGCAGCCGCCGGGGGACAGAGGACACAGATACGCAGTATTTT
NA TRBJ1-2 TRBV9 NA CASSVSGEGYGYTF TGTGCCAGCAGCGTATCCGGGGAGGGCTATGGCTACACCTTC
TRBD1 TRBJ1-3 TRBV7-6 NA CASSPQQGAGNTIYF TGTGCCAGCAGCCCGCAACAGGGGGCTGGAAACACCATATATTTT
NA TRBJ2-2 TRBV6-1 NA CASSEIDSQRSTGELFF TGTGCCAGCAGTGAAATCGACAGTCAACGCTCTACCGGGGAGCTGTTTTTT
TRBD1 TRBJ1-2 TRBV13 NA CASSLGGQTDGYTF TGTGCCAGCAGCTTAGGGGGACAGACGGATGGCTACACCTTC
NA TRBJ1-1 TRBV7-6 NA CASSLSARAPEAFF TGTGCCAGCAGCTTAAGTGCGAGGGCGCCTGAAGCTTTCTTT
NA TRBJ2-7 TRBV2 NA CASRGTHFREQYF TGTGCCAGCAGAGGGACACACTTCCGGGAGCAGTACTTC
NA TRBJ1-5 TRBV5-6 NA CASRSMGRGSQPQHF TGTGCCAGCAGATCGATGGGACGGGGGAGTCAGCCCCAGCATTTT
NA TRBJ1-1 TRBV14 NA CASRSRGAQDTEAFF TGTGCCAGCAGGTCCCGGGGTGCTCAGGACACTGAAGCTTTCTTT
NA TRBJ2-7 TRBV24-1 NA CATSDGGISYEQYF TGTGCCACCAGTGACGGGGGAATCTCCTACGAGCAGTACTTC